One and the same sample provided the 3 T cell receptor beta chains below, sequenced in a study of cytomegalovirus exposure and HLA in healthy donors (dated by TCRdb to about 2017). To prepare the library, the immunoSEQ multiplex PCR assay was applied. For the multiplex PCR, a mixture combining 60 forward primers for TCR Vbeta segments and 13 reverse primers for TCR Jbeta segments was used. What TCRdb holds here is the immuneACCESS table cut down to in-frame rearrangements. Part of the clones is not present; checked against another copy, under half of the missing clones reflect an unresolved V gene, and the others are unexplained. For this sample there are some 110,000 clones; 65% to 75% appear just once. Of the sample, roughly 4.4% is held by the ten largest clones. Input material: PBMCs. The source of these receptors is a young man in good health and CMV-seropositive.

This rearrangement joins TRBV5-1 to TRBJ2-5; D perhaps matches TRBD2 (6 bases). Germline CDR1 is SGHRS and CDR2 is YFSETQ. The CDR3 contains 14 residues. Trimming left V 6 bases short and J 1 base short, with 13 bases between. DNA for the CDR3: TGCGCCAGCATGGTGGGGGACTTCCAAGAGACCCAGTACTTC. It encodes CASMVGDFQETQYF.

The chain employs TRBV5-1 and TRBJ2-7; D remains ambiguous. Trimming shortened V by 4 bases and J by 3 bases, and 5 bases separated the two germline ends. Germline V gene sequence: CDR1 SGHRS, CDR2 YFSETQ. This CDR3 spans 11 amino acids. The CDR3 DNA sequence: TGCGCCAGCAGCCTTTACTACGAGCAGTACTTC. Residues: CASSLYYEQYF.

The V call is TRBV28, the J call TRBJ2-7; 11 bases agree with TRBD1. The length of the CDR3 is 17 residues. Germline V gene data show CDR1 as MDHEN and CDR2 as SYDVKM. J was trimmed by 2 bases and V by 7 bases; bases with no gene match: 13. The CDR3 sequence is CASTSPTPGQGAYEQYF. The CDR3 nucleotides are TGTGCCAGCACCTCTCCCACACCGGGACAGGGGGCCTACGAGCAGTACTTC.